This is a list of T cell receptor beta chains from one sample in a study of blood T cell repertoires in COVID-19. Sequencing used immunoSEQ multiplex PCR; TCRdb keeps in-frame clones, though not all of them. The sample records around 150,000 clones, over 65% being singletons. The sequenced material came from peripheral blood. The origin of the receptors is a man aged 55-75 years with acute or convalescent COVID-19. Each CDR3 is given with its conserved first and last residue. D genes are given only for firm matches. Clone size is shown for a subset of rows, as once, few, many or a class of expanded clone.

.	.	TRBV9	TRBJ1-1	CASTKRDISTEAFF	TGTGCCAGCACCAAAAGGGACATCTCCACTGAAGCTTTCTTT
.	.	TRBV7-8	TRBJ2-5	CASSLDRLGETQYF	TGTGCCAGCAGCTTAGACAGGTTGGGAGAGACCCAGTACTTC
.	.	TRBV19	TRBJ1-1	CASNFRSEAFF	TGTGCCAGTAATTTCCGGAGTGAAGCTTTCTTT
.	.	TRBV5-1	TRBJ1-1	CASSEFVGGEAFF	TGCGCCAGCAGCGAATTTGTTGGAGGGGAAGCTTTCTTT
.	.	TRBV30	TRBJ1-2	CAWSVYRSLNYGYTF	TGTGCCTGGAGTGTCTACAGGTCTCTCAACTATGGCTACACCTTC
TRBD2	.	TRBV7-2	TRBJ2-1	CASSLATSGGVQFF	TGTGCCAGCAGCTTAGCGACTAGCGGGGGGGTTCAGTTCTTC
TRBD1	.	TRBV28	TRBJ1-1	CASSLGTGGPAEAFF	TGTGCCAGCAGTTTAGGGACAGGGGGTCCAGCTGAAGCTTTCTTT
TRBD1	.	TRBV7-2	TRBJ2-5	CASSWDRTQETQYF	TGTGCCAGCAGCTGGGACAGGACTCAAGAGACCCAGTACTTC
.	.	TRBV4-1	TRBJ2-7	CASSQKGGAGSTYEQYF	TGCGCCAGCAGCCAAAAAGGCGGGGCAGGCTCTACCTACGAGCAGTACTTC
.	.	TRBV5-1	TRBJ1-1	CASSTRGYTEAFF	TGCGCCAGCAGCACCAGGGGTTACACTGAAGCTTTCTTT
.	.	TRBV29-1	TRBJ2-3	CSVAVRLVADTQYF	TGCAGCGTTGCAGTAAGACTAGTAGCAGATACGCAGTATTTT
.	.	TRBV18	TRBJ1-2	CASSPRQTDYGYTF	TGTGCCAGCTCACCGCGACAGACGGACTATGGCTACACCTTC
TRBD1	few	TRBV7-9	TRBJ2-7	CASSETGNYEQYF	TGTGCCAGCAGCGAGACAGGGAACTACGAGCAGTACTTC
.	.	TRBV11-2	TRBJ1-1	CASSPRTRNTEAFF	TGTGCCAGCAGCCCTCGGACACGTAACACTGAAGCTTTCTTT
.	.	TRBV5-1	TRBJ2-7	CASSLGGAATYEQYF	TGCGCCAGCAGCTTGGGGGGCGCGGCCACCTACGAGCAGTACTTC
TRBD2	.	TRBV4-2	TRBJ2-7	CASSQEPSGGYYEQYF	TGTGCCAGCAGCCAAGAACCCAGCGGGGGTTACTACGAGCAGTACTTC
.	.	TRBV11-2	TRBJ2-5	CASSSPRLKGTQYF	TGTGCCAGCAGCTCTCCTCGACTAAAAGGGACCCAGTACTTC
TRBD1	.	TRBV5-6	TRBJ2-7	CASSPGQSSYEQYF	TGTGCCAGCAGCCCGGGACAGAGCTCCTACGAGCAGTACTTC
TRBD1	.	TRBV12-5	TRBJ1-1	CASAGTDNTEAFF	TGTGCTAGTGCCGGGACAGACAACACTGAAGCTTTCTTT
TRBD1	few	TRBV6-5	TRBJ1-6	CASSYITGGSPLHF	TGTGCCAGCAGTTACATAACAGGGGGTTCACCCCTCCACTTT
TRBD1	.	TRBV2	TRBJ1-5	CASSAFRDRGSGQPQHF	TGTGCCAGCAGTGCCTTTCGGGACAGGGGATCGGGGCAGCCCCAGCATTTT
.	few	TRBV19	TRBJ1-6	CASSWRGNSPLHF	TGTGCCAGTAGTTGGAGGGGTAATTCACCCCTCCACTTT
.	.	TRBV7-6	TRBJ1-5	CASSMGGEGNQPQHF	TGTGCCAGCAGCATGGGGGGGGAAGGCAATCAGCCCCAGCATTTT
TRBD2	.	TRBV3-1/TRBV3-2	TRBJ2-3	CASSQDRGGMYF	TGTGCCAGCAGCCAAGATCGGGGGGGGATGTATTTT
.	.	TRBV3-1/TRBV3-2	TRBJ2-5	CASSPSFSGGLKETQYF	TGTGCCAGCAGCCCCTCTTTTTCCGGGGGGCTAAAAGAGACCCAGTACTTC
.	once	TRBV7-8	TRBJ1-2	CASSLSERPEGNYGYTF	TGTGCCAGCAGCTTATCCGAGCGCCCGGAGGGTAACTATGGCTACACCTTC